Below, one T cell receptor beta chain is given with its context. The target antigen is unknown. A much larger clone differs from this one at a single base, so this may be a read error. This likely comes from a read error, as the CDR3 has no conserved phenylalanine or tryptophan at its end. This sample was included in a study of T cells in Graves' hyperthyroidism and ophthalmopathy. General study results and limits: Ophthalmopathy was identified by the model a median approximately 6.4 months ahead of onset. Expanded thyroid clonotypes (above 0.001) were mostly also found in blood.

Diagnoses were established using clinical symptoms, serum thyroxine and TRAb, thyroid ultrasound and orbital computed tomography. The source material, RNA transcripts, was used to amplify TCR beta CDR3 regions. The HTBI primer set was used in a first-round RT-PCR of the TCR CDR3. TCRdb reprocessed the multiplex PCR reads via MiXCR and lists one record per CDR3 protein. The table lists hundreds of thousands of distinct CDR3 sequences, 45% of them singletons. Sequencing was done on a sample of peripheral blood or thyroid tissue (not recorded which). The clonotype originates from an adult man with Graves' disease, either hyperthyroidism or ophthalmopathy (not recorded which).

The CDR3 nucleotides are TGTGCCATCAGTGAAGGGGGGGGAGCTTTCCTT. As protein: CAISEGGGAFL. The gene calls are TRBV10-3 and TRBJ1-1, with D perhaps TRBD1 (6 bases). V gave up 3 bases and J gave up 10 bases, with 9 bases separating them. This CDR3 has 11 residues. Germline V gene sequence: CDR1 ENHRY, CDR2 SYGVKD.